This section outlines one T cell receptor (beta chain) sequence together with its context. It has no known antigen specificity. Base-call qualities are not available, and no considerably larger clone is one nucleotide away. These data are taken from a study of T cells in Graves' hyperthyroidism and ophthalmopathy (dated by TCRdb to between 2019 and 2020). As for the study more broadly: Peripheral blood was sampled at the time of initial diagnosis, prior to any treatment. A discovery cohort of about 100 patients, 43 with Graves' ophthalmopathy and approximately 60 with stable Graves' hyperthyroidism, was used to find distinguishing TCR V-J signatures. In more than 5 Graves' hyperthyroidism patients, the study also compared T-cell repertoires from thyroid tissue with T-cell repertoires from blood. Prospective prediction of ophthalmopathy was tested in an independent validation cohort of 18 to 20 hyperthyroidism patients and 15 to 17 patients who later progressed to ophthalmopathy. After blood sampling, hyperthyroidism patients were treated with methimazole at a starting dose of 30 mg daily, and ophthalmopathy patients were treated with high-dose intravenous methylprednisolone. TCR Vbeta CDR3 sequencing of 135 peripheral blood samples (43 ophthalmopathy, 75 to 80 hyperthyroidism and some 17 progressor patients) is reported in the paper. The roughly 90 discovery patients were divided at random into training and test sets in a 7:3 ratio.

Stable Graves' hyperthyroidism was defined as no progression to ophthalmopathy during 18 months of follow-up. The hyperthyroidism patients were between 18 and 65 years old and newly diagnosed, with a disease duration of less than 2 months. Patients with uncontrolled infections, other autoimmune diseases, pregnancy or lactation were excluded. Diagnoses were based on clinical symptoms, serum thyroxine and TRAb, thyroid ultrasound and orbital computed tomography. PBMCs were isolated from about 10 ml of fresh peripheral blood by Ficoll-Paque density gradient centrifugation. Trizol reagent was used to extract total RNA, and RNA quality was then checked on an Agilent 2100 Bioanalyzer. In the germline V gene (reference sequence), CDR1 corresponds to SGHKS and CDR2 to YYEKEE. From its cysteine to its phenylalanine, the CDR3 spans 13 amino acids. Just the 39-base CDR3 DNA is kept, in frame starting at base 1. After removal of 5 bases from V and 6 bases from J, the junction retains 7 bases not matched to a gene.

Broad study findings and their caveats: Blood samples also contained most of the expanded thyroid clonotypes (frequency above 0.001), which suggests that blood repertoires may reflect thyroid immune responses. In validation, progression to ophthalmopathy was predicted by the model with 65% to 71% sensitivity and just over 72% specificity, a median of roughly 6.4 months before onset. Sample size was not statistically predetermined, and blinding of investigators to group allocation was not performed. Ophthalmopathy was separated from stable hyperthyroidism by a 13 V-J signature model, with approximately 90% sensitivity and about 81% specificity obtained in cross-validation and 80%/75% obtained in testing.

The TCR beta CDR3 regions were amplified from the RNA transcripts. The TCR CDR3 was subjected to a first round of RT-PCR using the HTBI primer set and the Qiagen OneStep RT-PCR kit. Libraries were constructed in a second round of multiplex PCR, after which size selection and purification were carried out. The libraries were sequenced on an Illumina HiSeq2000 using paired-end 100 bp reads. The original pipeline was this. SOAPnuke was used to process the raw data, throwing out any read that contained adapters or uncalled bases, had a mean Phred below 15, or lacked an exact constant-primer or identifier match. High-quality paired reads were merged with COPE v1.2.5, and unique nucleotide sequences were defined as clonotypes. MiTCR v1.1 was used to align the clonotypes against IMGT TRBV, TRBD and TRBJ reference segments. The analysis included only V-J combinations with a frequency above 0.0001, which together covered 99% to 99.2% of the repertoires. The TCS score was defined as F50 (clonal expansion) divided by E x V (chaos), with BLOSUM62-based TCRdist calculated between CDR3 peptides within each V-J. Welch's t-statistics and random forest reduced around 520 V-J features to under 15, which were used in a naive Bayes classifier (R e1071). TCRdb itself trimmed the public reads at Q25 with fastp, ran MiXCR and retained productive beta chains. Entries that share a CDR3 protein sequence are merged under the most common genes and DNA. These V and J calls are TCRdb output, not the study's own analysis. This sample holds about 720,000 distinct CDR3 sequences; less than 20% were observed only once. Of the sample, around 8% falls within the top ten clones.

The V and J genes are TRBV5-5 and TRBJ2-7; TRBD2 agrees with 8 junctional bases. Sequenced material: blood. The sequence derives from a man younger than 30 with Graves' hyperthyroidism. The DNA is as follows: TGTGCCAGCAGTTATAGCGGGATAAGCGAGCAGTACTTC. Its protein is CASSYSGISEQYF.